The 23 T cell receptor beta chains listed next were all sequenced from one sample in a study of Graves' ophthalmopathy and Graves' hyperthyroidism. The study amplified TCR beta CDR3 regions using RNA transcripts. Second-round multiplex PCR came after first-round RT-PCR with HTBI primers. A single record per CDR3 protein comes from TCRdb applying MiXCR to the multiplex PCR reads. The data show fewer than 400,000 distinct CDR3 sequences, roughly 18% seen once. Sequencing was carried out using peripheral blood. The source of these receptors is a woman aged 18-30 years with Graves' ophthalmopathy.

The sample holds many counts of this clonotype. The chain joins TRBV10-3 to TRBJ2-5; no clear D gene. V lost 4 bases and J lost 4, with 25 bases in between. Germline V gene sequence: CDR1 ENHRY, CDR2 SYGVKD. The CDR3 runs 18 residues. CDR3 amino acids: CAISGLKVIGPVGETQYF. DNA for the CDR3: TGTGCCATCAGTGGGCTCAAGGTTATCGGGCCGGTAGGAGAGACCCAGTACTTC.

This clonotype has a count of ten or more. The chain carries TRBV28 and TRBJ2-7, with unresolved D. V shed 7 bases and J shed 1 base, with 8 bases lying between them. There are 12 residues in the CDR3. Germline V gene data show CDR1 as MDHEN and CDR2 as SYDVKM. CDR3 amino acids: CASTLGSYEQYF. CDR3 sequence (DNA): TGTGCCAGCACCCTTGGATCCTACGAGCAGTACTTC.

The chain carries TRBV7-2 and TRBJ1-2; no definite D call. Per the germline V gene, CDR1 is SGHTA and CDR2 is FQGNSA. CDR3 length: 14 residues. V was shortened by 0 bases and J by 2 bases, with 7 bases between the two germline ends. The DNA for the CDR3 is TGTGCCAGCAGCTTAGCGCACGGGAACTATGGCTACACCTTC. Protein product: CASSLAHGNYGYTF. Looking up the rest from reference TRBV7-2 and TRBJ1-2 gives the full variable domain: GAGVSQSPSNKVTEKGKDVELRCDPISGHTALYWYRQSLGQGLEFLIYFQGNSAPDKSGLPSDRFSAERTGGSVSTLTIQRTQQEDSAVYLCASSLAHGNYGYTFGSGTRLTVV.

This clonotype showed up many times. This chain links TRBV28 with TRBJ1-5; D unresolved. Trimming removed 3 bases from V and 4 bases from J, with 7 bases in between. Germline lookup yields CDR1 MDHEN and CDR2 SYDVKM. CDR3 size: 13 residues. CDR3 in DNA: TGTGCCAGCAGTTTGGACGGAAATCAGCCCCAGCATTTT. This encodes CASSLDGNQPQHF. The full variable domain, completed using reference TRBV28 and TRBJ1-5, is DVKVTQSSRYLVKRTGEKVFLECVQDMDHENMFWYRQDPGLGLRLIYFSYDVKMKEKGDIPEGYSVSREKKERFSLILESASTNQTSMYLCASSLDGNQPQHFGDGTRLSIL.

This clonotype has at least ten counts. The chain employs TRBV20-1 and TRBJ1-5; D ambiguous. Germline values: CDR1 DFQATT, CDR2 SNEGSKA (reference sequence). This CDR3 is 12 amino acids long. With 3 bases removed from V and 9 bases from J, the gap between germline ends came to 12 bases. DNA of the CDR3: TGCAGTGCTAGCACCTCTTGGGGGCCCCAGCATTTT. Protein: CSASTSWGPQHF.

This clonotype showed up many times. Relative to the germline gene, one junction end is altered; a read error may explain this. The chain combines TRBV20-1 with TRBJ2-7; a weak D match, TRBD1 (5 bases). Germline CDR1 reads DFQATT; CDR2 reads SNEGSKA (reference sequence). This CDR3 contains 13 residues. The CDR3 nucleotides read TGCAATGCTAGGGGAAGCAGAGCCTACGAGCAGTACTTC. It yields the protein CNARGSRAYEQYF.

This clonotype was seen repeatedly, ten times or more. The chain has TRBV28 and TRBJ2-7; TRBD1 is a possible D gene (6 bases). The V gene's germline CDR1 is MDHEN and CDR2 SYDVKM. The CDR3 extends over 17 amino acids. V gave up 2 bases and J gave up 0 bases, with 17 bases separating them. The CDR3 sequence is CASSLRPDSSRSYEQYF. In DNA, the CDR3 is TGTGCCAGCAGTTTAAGGCCGGACAGTTCCCGCTCCTACGAGCAGTACTTC.

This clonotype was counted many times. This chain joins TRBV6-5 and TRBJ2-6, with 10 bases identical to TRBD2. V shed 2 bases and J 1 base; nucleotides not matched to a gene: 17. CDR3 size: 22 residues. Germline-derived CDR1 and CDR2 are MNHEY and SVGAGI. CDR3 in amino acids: CASSYDSSGSFIPESGANVLTF. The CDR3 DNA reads TGTGCCAGCAGTTACGATTCTAGCGGGAGTTTTATTCCGGAGTCTGGGGCCAACGTCCTGACTTTC.

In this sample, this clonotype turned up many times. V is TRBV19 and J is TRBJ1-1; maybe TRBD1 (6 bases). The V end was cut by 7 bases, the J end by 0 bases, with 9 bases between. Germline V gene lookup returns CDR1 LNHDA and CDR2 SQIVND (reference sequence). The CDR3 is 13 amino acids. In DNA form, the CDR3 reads TGTGCCAGTACGGGGGCTATGAACACTGAAGCTTTCTTT. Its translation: CASTGAMNTEAFF.

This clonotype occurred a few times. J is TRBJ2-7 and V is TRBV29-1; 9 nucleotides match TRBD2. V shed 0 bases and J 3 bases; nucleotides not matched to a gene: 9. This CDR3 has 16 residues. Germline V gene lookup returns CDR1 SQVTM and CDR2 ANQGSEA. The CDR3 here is CSVEDWGSGSVYEQYF. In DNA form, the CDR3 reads TGCAGCGTTGAAGATTGGGGTAGCGGGAGTGTCTACGAGCAGTACTTC.

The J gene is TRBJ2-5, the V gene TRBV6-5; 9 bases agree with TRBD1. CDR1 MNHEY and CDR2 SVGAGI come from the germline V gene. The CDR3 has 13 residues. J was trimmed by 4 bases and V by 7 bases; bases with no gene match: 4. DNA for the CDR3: TGTGCCAGCACCTTGGACAGGGGAGAGACCCAGTACTTC. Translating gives CASTLDRGETQYF.

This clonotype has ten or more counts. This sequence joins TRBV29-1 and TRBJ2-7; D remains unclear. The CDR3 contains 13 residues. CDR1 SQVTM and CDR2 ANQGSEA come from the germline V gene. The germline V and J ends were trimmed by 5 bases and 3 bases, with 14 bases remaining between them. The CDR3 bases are TGCAGCGTTCCTCACGGGTCTGGCTACGAGCAGTACTTC. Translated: CSVPHGSGYEQYF.

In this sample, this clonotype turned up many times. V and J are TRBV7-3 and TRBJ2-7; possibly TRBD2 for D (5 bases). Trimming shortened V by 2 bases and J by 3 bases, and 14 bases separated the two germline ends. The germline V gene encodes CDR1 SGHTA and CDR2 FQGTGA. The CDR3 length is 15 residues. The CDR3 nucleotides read TGTGCCAGCAGCTTAGCCCCCGGGATGCTCTACGAGCAGTACTTC. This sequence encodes CASSLAPGMLYEQYF.

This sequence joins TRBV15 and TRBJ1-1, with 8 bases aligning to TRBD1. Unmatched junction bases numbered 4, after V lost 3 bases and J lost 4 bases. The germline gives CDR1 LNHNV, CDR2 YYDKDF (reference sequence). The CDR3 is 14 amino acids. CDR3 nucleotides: TGTGCCACCAGCAGCCACAGGGGGAGCACTGAAGCTTTCTTT. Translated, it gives CATSSHRGSTEAFF.

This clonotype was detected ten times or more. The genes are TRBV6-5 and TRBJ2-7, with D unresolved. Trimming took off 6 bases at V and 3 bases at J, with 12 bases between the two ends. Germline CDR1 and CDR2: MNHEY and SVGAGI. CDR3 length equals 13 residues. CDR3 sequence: CASSPAQIYEQYF. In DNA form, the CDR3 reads TGTGCCAGCAGCCCCGCACAGATCTACGAGCAGTACTTC.

In DNA, the CDR3 is TGTGCCAGCAGGGGCAGGGGGGCCCCAAACGAGCAGTACTTC. Its protein is CASRGRGAPNEQYF. This chain uses TRBV6-1 with TRBJ2-7, with D perhaps TRBD1 (7 bases). V dropped 6 bases and J dropped 5 bases, with 17 bases sitting between them. This CDR3 region has 14 residues. CDR1 and CDR2 from the germline V gene are MNHNS and SASEGT.

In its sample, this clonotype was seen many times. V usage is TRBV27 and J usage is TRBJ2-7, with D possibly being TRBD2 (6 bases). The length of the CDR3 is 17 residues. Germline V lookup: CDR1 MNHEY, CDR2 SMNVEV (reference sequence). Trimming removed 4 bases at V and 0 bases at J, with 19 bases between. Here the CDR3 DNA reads TGTGCCAGCAGTTCCCGGCCCCCAAGGGGAGGCTCCTACGAGCAGTACTTC. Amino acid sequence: CASSSRPPRGGSYEQYF.

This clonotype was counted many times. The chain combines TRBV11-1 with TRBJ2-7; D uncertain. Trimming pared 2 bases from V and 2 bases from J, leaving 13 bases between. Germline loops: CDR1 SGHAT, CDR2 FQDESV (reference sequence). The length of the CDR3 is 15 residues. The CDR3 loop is CASSLTPTPTYEQYF. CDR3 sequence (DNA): TGTGCCAGCAGCTTAACCCCGACACCAACCTACGAGCAGTACTTC. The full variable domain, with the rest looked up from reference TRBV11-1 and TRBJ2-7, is EAEVAQSPRYKITEKSQAVAFWCDPISGHATLYWYRQILGQGPELLVQFQDESVVDDSQLPKDRFSAERLKGVDSTLKIQPAELGDSAMYLCASSLTPTPTYEQYFGPGTRLTVT.

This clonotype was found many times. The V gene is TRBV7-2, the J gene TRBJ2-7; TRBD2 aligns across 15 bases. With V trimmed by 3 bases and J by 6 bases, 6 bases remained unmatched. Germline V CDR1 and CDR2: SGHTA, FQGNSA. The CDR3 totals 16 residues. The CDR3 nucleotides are TGTGCCAGCAGCTTCTTGGGACTAGCGGGAGGTGGCGAGCAGTACTTC. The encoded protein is CASSFLGLAGGGEQYF.

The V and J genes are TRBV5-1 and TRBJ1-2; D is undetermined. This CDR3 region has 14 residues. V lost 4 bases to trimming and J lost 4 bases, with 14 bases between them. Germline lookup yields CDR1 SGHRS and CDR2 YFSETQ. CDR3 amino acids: CASSRPGLSYGYTF. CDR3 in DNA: TGCGCCAGCAGCCGTCCCGGACTGAGCTATGGCTACACCTTC.

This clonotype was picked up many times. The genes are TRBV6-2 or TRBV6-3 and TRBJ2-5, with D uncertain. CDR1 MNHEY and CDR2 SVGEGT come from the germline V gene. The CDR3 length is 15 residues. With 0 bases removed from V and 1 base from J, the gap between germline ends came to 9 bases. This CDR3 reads CASSYSRGRQETQYF. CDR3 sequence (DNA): TGTGCCAGCAGTTACTCGCGTGGGCGCCAAGAGACCCAGTACTTC.

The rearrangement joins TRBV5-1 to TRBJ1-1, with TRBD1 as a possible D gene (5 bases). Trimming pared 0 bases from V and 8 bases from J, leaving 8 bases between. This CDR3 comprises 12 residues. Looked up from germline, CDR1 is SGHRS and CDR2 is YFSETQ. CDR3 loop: CASSLGGEEAFF. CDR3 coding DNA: TGCGCCAGCAGCTTGGGAGGGGAGGAAGCTTTCTTT.

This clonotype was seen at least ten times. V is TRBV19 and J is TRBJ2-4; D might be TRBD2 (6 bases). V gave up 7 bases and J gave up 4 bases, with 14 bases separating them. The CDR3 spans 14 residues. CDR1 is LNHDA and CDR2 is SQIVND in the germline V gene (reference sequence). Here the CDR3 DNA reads TGTGCCAGTACCCTTCGCGGGACTAAAAACATTCAGTACTTC. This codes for CASTLRGTKNIQYF.